The 25 T cell receptor beta chains given below trace back to one sample, sequenced in a study of shared clonotypes between healthy human individuals. Sequencing was performed with immunoSEQ multiplex PCR; in TCRdb, only in-frame clones are kept and a portion is missing. The sample yields 450,000 to 500,000 clones, 76% seen once. Sequencing was done on a sample of PBMCs. Receptor source: a woman aged 40 to 50 in good health. Some clones in this sample may be carry-over from other donors' samples.

This clone was picked up a small number of times. The V gene is TRBV5-6, the J gene TRBJ2-3; 10 nucleotides line up with TRBD1. V gave up 3 bases and J gave up 2 bases; unmatched junction bases: 3. This CDR3 has 15 amino acids. CDR1 and CDR2 (germline): SGHDT, YYEEEE. CDR3 nucleotides: TGTGCCAGCAGCTCCGGGACAGGGGACACAGATACGCAGTATTTT. Its translation: CASSSGTGDTDTQYF.

The chain carries TRBV19 and TRBJ2-1; 10 bases are shared with TRBD2. Germline-derived CDR1 and CDR2 are LNHDA and SQIVND (reference sequence). The CDR3 covers 16 residues. V lost 4 bases to trimming and J lost 2 bases; unmatched junction nucleotides: 5. Here the CDR3 reads CASSTTSGKAYNEQFF. CDR3 sequence (DNA): TGTGCCAGTAGTACCACTAGCGGGAAAGCCTACAATGAGCAGTTCTTC.

The table lists this clone with a few counts. The chain couples TRBV19 to TRBJ2-5; a weak D match, TRBD2 (6 bases). Germline values: CDR1 LNHDA, CDR2 SQIVND (reference sequence). The CDR3 totals 14 residues. Trimming took 5 bases from V and 1 from J, leaving 11 bases between them. The CDR3 DNA reads TGTGCCAGTAGTTCGCGGGACGTCCAAGAGACCCAGTACTTC. Its translation is CASSSRDVQETQYF.

This clone was detected only a few times. This chain connects TRBV6-6 to TRBJ1-2; no reliable D call. The CDR3 spans 13 residues. Germline V gives CDR1 MNHNY, CDR2 SVGAGI (reference sequence). Trimming removed 2 bases from V and 2 bases from J, with 6 bases in between. CDR3: CASSYPQNYGYTF. In DNA form, the CDR3 reads TGTGCCAGCAGTTACCCACAGAACTATGGCTACACCTTC.

The chain couples TRBV10-3 to TRBJ1-1; TRBD1 might be the D (5 bases). In germline, CDR1 is ENHRY, CDR2 SYGVKD. Trimming cost V 7 bases and J 3 bases, with 12 bases left between them. This CDR3 has 13 residues. DNA of the CDR3: TGTGCCATCACCCCGACAGAACACACTGAAGCTTTCTTT. It codes for CAITPTEHTEAFF.

There are a few counts of this clone. The gene calls are TRBV9 and TRBJ2-7, with D perhaps matching TRBD2 (5 bases). The CDR3 is made up of 16 amino acids. Trimming shortened V by 4 bases and J by 7 bases, and 24 bases separated the two germline ends. Germline V lookup: CDR1 SGDLS, CDR2 YYNGEE. This chain's CDR3 is CASSPVAGYRGGEQYF. For the CDR3, the DNA is TGTGCCAGCAGCCCCGTGGCGGGCTATCGCGGTGGTGAGCAGTACTTC.

J is TRBJ1-5 and V is TRBV28, with D unclear. The V gene's germline CDR1 is MDHEN and CDR2 SYDVKM. V was clipped by 9 bases and J by 3 bases, with 9 bases between them. The length of the CDR3 is 12 residues. DNA for the CDR3: TGTGCCAGTGGCAGCAACAATCAGCCCCAGCATTTT. Translated, it gives CASGSNNQPQHF.

Regarding this clone: Other DNA sequences within the sample encode an identical CDR3. The chain recombines TRBV7-3 with TRBJ1-1, with D possibly being TRBD1 (6 bases). The CDR3 has 13 amino acids. V was shortened by 4 bases and J by 1 base, with 7 bases between the two germline ends. CDR1 is SGHTA and CDR2 is FQGTGA in the germline V gene. The CDR3 region is CASSSQGNTEAFF. The CDR3 DNA reads TGTGCCAGCAGCTCACAGGGGAACACTGAAGCTTTCTTT.

Details on this clone: This probably arose from a read error, given a far larger clone one base away. This sample also contains other DNA sequences that code for the same CDR3. The DNA for the CDR3 is TGCGCCAGCAGTTACCCTCACGGAGGTTCCTACAATGAGCAGTTCTTC. It yields the protein CASSYPHGGSYNEQFF. The chain recombines TRBV28 with TRBJ2-1; D perhaps matches TRBD2 (5 bases). From germline, CDR1 is MDHEN and CDR2 SYDVKM. There are 16 residues in the CDR3.

The CDR3 region has the DNA TGTGCCAGCAGCCAAGATTCCGGCGGGAACACCGGGGAGCTGTTTTTT. This codes for CASSQDSGGNTGELFF. The chain links TRBV4-2 to TRBJ2-2; D remains unclear. The CDR3 sequence is 16 residues long. Trimming removed 0 bases from V and 1 base from J, with 9 bases in between. The germline V gene encodes CDR1 LGHNA and CDR2 YNFKEQ.

This clone was seen more than once but under ten times. This sequence joins TRBV11-1 and TRBJ2-7, with D possibly being TRBD1 (6 bases). The CDR3 has 16 amino acids. Germline V gives CDR1 SGHAT, CDR2 FQDESV (reference sequence). Trimming cost V 6 bases and J 1 base, with 19 bases left between them. CDR3 sequence (DNA): TGTGCCAGCAGTTTGGACAGCCCCAGCAGGTCCTACGAGCAGTACTTC. Protein product: CASSLDSPSRSYEQYF.

The gene calls are TRBV5-1 and TRBJ2-6; tentative D call: TRBD2 (6 bases). Trimming removed 4 bases from V and 1 base from J, with 15 bases in between. Germline CDR1 SGHRS, CDR2 YFSETQ. This CDR3 region has 17 residues. The CDR3 nucleotides read TGCGCCAGCAGCATGGGTGGGACTTCTTCTGGGGCCAACGTCCTGACTTTC. The encoded protein is CASSMGGTSSGANVLTF.

The chain couples TRBV7-9 to TRBJ1-1, with D hard to call. Trimming left V 0 bases short and J 1 base short, with 9 bases between. Germline V gives CDR1 SEHNR, CDR2 FQNEAQ (reference sequence). This CDR3 has 15 amino acids. The CDR3 nucleotides read TGTGCCAGCAGCTTAGCGTTAGCGGGGAACACTGAAGCTTTCTTT. Encoded protein: CASSLALAGNTEAFF.

The CDR3 region is CAVASGRGYTGELFF. For the CDR3, the DNA is TGTGCCGTAGCTAGCGGGAGGGGGTACACCGGGGAGCTGTTTTTT. The V and J genes are TRBV28 and TRBJ2-2; 12 bases are a match to TRBD2. CDR1 is MDHEN and CDR2 is SYDVKM in the germline V gene. The ends lost 11 bases at V and 3 bases at J; junction bases unmatched: 7. The CDR3 runs 15 residues. The whole variable domain, filled in from reference TRBV28 and TRBJ2-2, reads DVKVTQSSRYLVKRTGEKVFLECVQDMDHENMFWYRQDPGLGLRLIYFSYDVKMKEKGDIPEGYSVSREKKERFSLILESASTNQTSMYLCAVASGRGYTGELFFGEGSRLTVL.

V and J are TRBV7-2 and TRBJ2-1; D is perhaps TRBD1 (5 bases). Trimming pared 5 bases from V and 11 bases from J, leaving 16 bases between. The V gene's germline CDR1 is SGHTA and CDR2 FQGNSA. The CDR3 runs 13 residues. The CDR3 sequence is CASSTPAGSKQFF. The CDR3, as DNA: TGTGCCAGCAGCACCCCCGCAGGGTCAAAGCAGTTCTTC.

The chain joins TRBV11-3 to TRBJ1-1; 9 bases match TRBD1. The V gene end was trimmed by 5 bases and the J gene end by 3 bases; junction bases not matched to a gene: 4. The CDR3 runs 14 residues. Germline V lookup: CDR1 SGHNT, CDR2 YENEEA. CDR3 sequence reads: CASSQRTGDTEAFF. DNA of the CDR3: TGTGCCAGCAGCCAGAGGACAGGGGACACTGAAGCTTTCTTT.

The J gene is TRBJ2-1, the V gene TRBV9; D is perhaps TRBD1 (7 bases). CDR3 length: 14 amino acids. Trimming pared 0 bases from V and 11 bases from J, leaving 15 bases between. CDR1 and CDR2 from the germline V gene are SGDLS and YYNGEE. Written as DNA, the CDR3 is TGTGCCAGCAGCGTAGGCGGGACAGAGCTTAAGCAGTTCTTC. Translating it yields CASSVGGTELKQFF.

This clone occurred a few times. Since a much larger clone is just one base distant, this may be a read error. The J gene is TRBJ1-1, the V gene TRBV11-1; a weak D match, TRBD1 (6 bases). Germline CDR1 and CDR2: SGHAT and FQDESV (reference sequence). Trimming pared 3 bases from V and 1 base from J, leaving 9 bases between. This CDR3 is built from 14 residues. The chain's CDR3 is CASSFGGGNTEAFF. The CDR3, as DNA: TGTGCCAGCAGCTTTGGAGGGGGGAACACTGAAGCTTTCTTT.

The rearrangement joins TRBV28 to TRBJ2-7; either TRBD1 or TRBD2 may supply D (5 bases each). Germline CDR1 MDHEN, CDR2 SYDVKM. There are 14 residues in the CDR3. V was clipped by 1 base and J by 5 bases, with 12 bases between them. CDR3 region: CASSLSGPGHEQYF. CDR3 in DNA: TGTGCCAGCAGTTTATCGGGACCCGGGCACGAGCAGTACTTC.

The chain has TRBV14 and TRBJ1-4, with 9 bases that match TRBD1. V trimming: 4 bases; J trimming: 3 bases; junction bases outside the gene matches: 6. Germline V CDR1 and CDR2: SGHDN, FVKESK. The CDR3 covers 16 residues. CDR3 nucleotides: TGTGCCAGCAGCCGGATACAGGGGGCGTCTAATGAAAAACTGTTTTTT. This sequence encodes CASSRIQGASNEKLFF.

As DNA, the CDR3 is TGCAGCGTTCTGGGAACTGGAAACACCATATATTTT. This gives the protein CSVLGTGNTIYF. This chain joins TRBV29-1 and TRBJ1-3; D is unclear. CDR1 is SQVTM and CDR2 is ANQGSEA in the germline V gene. The CDR3 consists of 12 residues. V lost 5 bases, J lost 2 bases, and 7 bases lay in between.

The CDR3 DNA is TGTGCCACCAGCAGAGATACATGGGCCAGGCTGAACACCGGGGAGCTGTTTTTT. Encoded protein: CATSRDTWARLNTGELFF. The V gene is TRBV15, the J gene TRBJ2-2; D gene ambiguous. CDR3 length: 18 residues. Trimming cost V 0 bases and J 1 base, with 15 bases left between them. Germline lookup yields CDR1 LNHNV and CDR2 YYDKDF (reference sequence). Together with reference TRBV15 and TRBJ2-2, the CDR3 gives the full variable domain: DAMVIQNPRYQVTQFGKPVTLSCSQTLNHNVMYWYQQKSSQAPKLLFHYYDKDFNNEADTPDNFQSRRPNTSFCFLDIRSPGLGDTAMYLCATSRDTWARLNTGELFFGEGSRLTVL.

The CDR3 sequence: CASTPLGAVAKNIQYF. CDR3 DNA: TGTGCCAGCACTCCCCTGGGGGCAGTAGCCAAAAACATTCAGTACTTC. V usage is TRBV28 and J usage is TRBJ2-4; TRBD1 might be the D (6 bases). Germline assignment: CDR1 MDHEN and CDR2 SYDVKM. Trimming left V 7 bases short and J 0 bases short, with 16 bases between. This CDR3 contains 16 residues.

The chain employs TRBV18 and TRBJ1-3, with no clear D. This CDR3 contains 15 residues. Trimming took off 6 bases at V and 0 bases at J, with 12 bases between the two ends. Germline V gene data show CDR1 as KGHSH and CDR2 as LQKENI. CDR3 coding DNA: TGTGCCAGCTCCCTTTGGACGGACTCTGGAAACACCATATATTTT. Its protein is CASSLWTDSGNTIYF.

This clone came up once. The sample carries other DNA sequences with the same CDR3. The rearrangement links TRBV28 to TRBJ2-5; unclear D gene. Germline V gene sequence: CDR1 MDHEN, CDR2 SYDVKM. The CDR3 is 11 amino acids. V was cut by 3 bases and J by 5 bases, with 4 bases left in between. CDR3 nucleotide sequence: TGTGCCAGCAGTTTGCGGGAGACCCAGTACTTC. As protein: CASSLRETQYF.